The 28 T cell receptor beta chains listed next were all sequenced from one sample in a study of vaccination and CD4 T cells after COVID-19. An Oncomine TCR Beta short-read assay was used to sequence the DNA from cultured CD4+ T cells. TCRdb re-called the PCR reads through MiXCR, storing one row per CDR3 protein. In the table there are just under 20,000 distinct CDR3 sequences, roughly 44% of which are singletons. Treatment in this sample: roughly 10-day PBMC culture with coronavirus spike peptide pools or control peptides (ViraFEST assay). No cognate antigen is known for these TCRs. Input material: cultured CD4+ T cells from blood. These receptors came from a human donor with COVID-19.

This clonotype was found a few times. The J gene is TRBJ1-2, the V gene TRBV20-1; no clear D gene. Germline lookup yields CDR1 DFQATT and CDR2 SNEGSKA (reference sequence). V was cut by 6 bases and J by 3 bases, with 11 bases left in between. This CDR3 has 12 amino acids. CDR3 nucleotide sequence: TGCAGTGCGATTTCGCCCCACTATGGCTACACCTTC. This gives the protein CSAISPHYGYTF.

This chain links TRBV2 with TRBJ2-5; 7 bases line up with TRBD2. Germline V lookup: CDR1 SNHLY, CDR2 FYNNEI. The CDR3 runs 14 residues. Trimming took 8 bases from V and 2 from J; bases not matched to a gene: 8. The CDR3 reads CASSLGGVQETQYF. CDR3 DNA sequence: TGTGCCAGCTCCCTTGGGGGGGTTCAAGAGACCCAGTACTTC.

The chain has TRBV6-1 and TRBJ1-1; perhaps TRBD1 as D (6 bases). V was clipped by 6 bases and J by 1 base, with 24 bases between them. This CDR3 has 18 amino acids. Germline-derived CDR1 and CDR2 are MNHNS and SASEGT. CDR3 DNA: TGTGCCAGCAGCTTCCAGGCCTCCGGGTTGGGGGCGAACACTGAAGCTTTCTTT. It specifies CASSFQASGLGANTEAFF.

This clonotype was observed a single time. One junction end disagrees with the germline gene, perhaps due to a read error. The CDR3 region has the DNA TGCGCCAGCAGCCAAGATTACGGGGGCTGCACCTTC. It yields the protein CASSQDYGGCTF. The chain is built from TRBV4-1 and TRBJ1-2, with a tentative D call TRBD1 (6 bases). The CDR3 totals 12 residues. Looked up from germline, CDR1 is MGHRA and CDR2 is YSYEKL.

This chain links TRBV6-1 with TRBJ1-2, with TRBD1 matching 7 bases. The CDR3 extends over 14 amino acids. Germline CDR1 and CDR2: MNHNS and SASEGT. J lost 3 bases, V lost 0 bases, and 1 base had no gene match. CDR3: CASSEAQGDYGYTF. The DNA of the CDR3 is TGTGCCAGCAGTGAAGCGCAGGGGGACTATGGCTACACCTTC.

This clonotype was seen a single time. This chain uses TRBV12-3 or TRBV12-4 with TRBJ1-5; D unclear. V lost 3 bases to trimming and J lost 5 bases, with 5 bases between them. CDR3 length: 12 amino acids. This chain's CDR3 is CASSFGDQPQHF. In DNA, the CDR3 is TGTGCCAGCAGTTTTGGCGATCAGCCCCAGCATTTT.

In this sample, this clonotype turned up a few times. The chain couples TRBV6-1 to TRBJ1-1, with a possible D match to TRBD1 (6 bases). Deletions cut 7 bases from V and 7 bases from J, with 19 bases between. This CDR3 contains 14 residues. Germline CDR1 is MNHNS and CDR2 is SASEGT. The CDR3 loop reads CASTGGGGASEAFF. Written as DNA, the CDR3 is TGTGCCAGCACCGGGGGCGGGGGCGCAAGTGAAGCTTTCTTT.

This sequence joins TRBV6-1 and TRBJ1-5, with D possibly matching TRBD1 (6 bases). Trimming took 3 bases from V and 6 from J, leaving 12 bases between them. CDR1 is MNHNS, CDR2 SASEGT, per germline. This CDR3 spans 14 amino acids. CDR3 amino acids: CASSETQGIQPQHF. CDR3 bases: TGTGCCAGCAGTGAGACGCAGGGGATTCAGCCCCAGCATTTT.

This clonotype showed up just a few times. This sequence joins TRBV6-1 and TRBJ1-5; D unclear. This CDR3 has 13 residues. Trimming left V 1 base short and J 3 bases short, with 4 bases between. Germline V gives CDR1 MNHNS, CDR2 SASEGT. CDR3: CASSEELNQPQHF. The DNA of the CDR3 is TGTGCCAGCAGTGAAGAGCTCAATCAGCCCCAGCATTTT.

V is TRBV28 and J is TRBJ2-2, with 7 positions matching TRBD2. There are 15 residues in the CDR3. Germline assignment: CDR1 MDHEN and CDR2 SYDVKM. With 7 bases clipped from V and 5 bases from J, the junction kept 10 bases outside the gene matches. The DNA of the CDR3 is TGTGCCAGCAAGGGGACCGGGACTACTACCGGGGAGCTGTTTTTT. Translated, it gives CASKGTGTTTGELFF. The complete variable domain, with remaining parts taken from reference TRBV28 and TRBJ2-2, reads DVKVTQSSRYLVKRTGEKVFLECVQDMDHENMFWYRQDPGLGLRLIYFSYDVKMKEKGDIPEGYSVSREKKERFSLILESASTNQTSMYLCASKGTGTTTGELFFGEGSRLTVL.

In DNA form, the CDR3 reads TGCAGCGTTCAGGACAGGATGAATCAGCCCCAGCATTTT. Its translation is CSVQDRMNQPQHF. The chain couples TRBV29-1 to TRBJ1-5; 7 bases agree with TRBD1. The CDR3 has 13 residues. Unmatched junction bases numbered 5, after V lost 5 bases and J lost 4 bases. The germline V gene has CDR1 SQVTM and CDR2 ANQGSEA.

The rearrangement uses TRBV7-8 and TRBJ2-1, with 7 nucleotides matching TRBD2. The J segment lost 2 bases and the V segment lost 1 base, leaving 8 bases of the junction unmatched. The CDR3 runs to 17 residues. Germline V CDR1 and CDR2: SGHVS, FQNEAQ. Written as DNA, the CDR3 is TGTGCCAGCAGCTTAGGAGCAGCGGGGACCCCCTACAATGAGCAGTTCTTC. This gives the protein CASSLGAAGTPYNEQFF. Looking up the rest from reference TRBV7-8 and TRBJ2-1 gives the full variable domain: GAGVSQSPRYKVAKRGQDVALRCDPISGHVSLFWYQQALGQGPEFLTYFQNEAQLDKSGLPSDRFFAERPEGSVSTLKIQRTQQEDSAVYLCASSLGAAGTPYNEQFFGPGTRLTVL.

This CDR3 reads CSAIDRGGQPQHF. The CDR3 DNA follows: TGCAGTGCTATTGACAGGGGCGGTCAGCCCCAGCATTTT. The chain uses TRBV20-1 and TRBJ1-5, with 8 bases aligning to TRBD1. This CDR3 region has 13 residues. The ends lost 4 bases at V and 6 bases at J; junction bases unmatched: 5. Germline V CDR1 and CDR2: DFQATT, SNEGSKA (reference sequence).

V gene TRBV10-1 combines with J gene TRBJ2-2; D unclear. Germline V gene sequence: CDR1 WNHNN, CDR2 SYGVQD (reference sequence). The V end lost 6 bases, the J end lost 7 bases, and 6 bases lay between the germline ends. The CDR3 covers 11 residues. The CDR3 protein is CASRADGELFF. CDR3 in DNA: TGCGCCAGCAGGGCCGACGGGGAGCTGTTTTTT.

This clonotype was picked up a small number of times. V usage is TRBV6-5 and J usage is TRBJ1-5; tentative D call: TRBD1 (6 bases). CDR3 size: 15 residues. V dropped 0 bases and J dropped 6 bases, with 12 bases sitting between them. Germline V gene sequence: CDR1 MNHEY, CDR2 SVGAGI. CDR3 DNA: TGTGCCAGCAGTTACTCGAGGGGGTCGAGTCAGCCCCAGCATTTT. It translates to CASSYSRGSSQPQHF.

In nucleotides, the CDR3 is TGTGCCAGCAGCTTAGACACAGCTTTGCGGGGTCAGCCCCAGCATTTT. It specifies CASSLDTALRGQPQHF. The rearrangement uses TRBV7-2 and TRBJ1-5, with unresolved D. V lost 1 base and J lost 6, with 16 bases in between. There are 16 residues in the CDR3. Germline V lookup: CDR1 SGHTA, CDR2 FQGNSA.

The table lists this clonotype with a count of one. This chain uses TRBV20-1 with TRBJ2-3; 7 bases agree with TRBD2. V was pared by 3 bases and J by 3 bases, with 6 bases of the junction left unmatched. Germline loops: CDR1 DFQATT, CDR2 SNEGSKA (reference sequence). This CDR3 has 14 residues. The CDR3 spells CSARRGIGTDTQYF. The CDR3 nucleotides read TGCAGTGCTAGGCGGGGGATTGGGACAGATACGCAGTATTTT.

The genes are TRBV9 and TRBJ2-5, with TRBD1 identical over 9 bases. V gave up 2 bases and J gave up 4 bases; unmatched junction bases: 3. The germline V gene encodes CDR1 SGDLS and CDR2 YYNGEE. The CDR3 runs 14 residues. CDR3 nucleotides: TGTGCCAGCAGCGTCGGGACAGGGAGAGAGACCCAGTACTTC. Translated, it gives CASSVGTGRETQYF.

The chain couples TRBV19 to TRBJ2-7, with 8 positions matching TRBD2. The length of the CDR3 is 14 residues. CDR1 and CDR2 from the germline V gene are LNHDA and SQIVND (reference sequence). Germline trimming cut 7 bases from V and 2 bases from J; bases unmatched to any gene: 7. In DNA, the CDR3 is TGTGCCAGTAAACAGCAGCGGGGGACCTACGAGCAGTACTTC. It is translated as CASKQQRGTYEQYF.

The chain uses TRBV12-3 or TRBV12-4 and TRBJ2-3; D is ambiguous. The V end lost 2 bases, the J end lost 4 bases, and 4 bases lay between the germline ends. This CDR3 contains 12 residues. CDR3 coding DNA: TGTGCCAGCAGTTTATTTGCAGATACGCAGTATTTT. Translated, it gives CASSLFADTQYF.

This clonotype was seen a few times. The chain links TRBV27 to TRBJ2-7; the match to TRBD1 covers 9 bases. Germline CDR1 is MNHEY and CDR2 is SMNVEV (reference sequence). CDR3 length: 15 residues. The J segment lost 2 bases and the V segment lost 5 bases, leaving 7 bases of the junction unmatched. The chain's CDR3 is CASSAGDRATYEQYF. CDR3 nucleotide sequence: TGTGCCAGCAGTGCCGGGGACAGGGCAACCTACGAGCAGTACTTC.

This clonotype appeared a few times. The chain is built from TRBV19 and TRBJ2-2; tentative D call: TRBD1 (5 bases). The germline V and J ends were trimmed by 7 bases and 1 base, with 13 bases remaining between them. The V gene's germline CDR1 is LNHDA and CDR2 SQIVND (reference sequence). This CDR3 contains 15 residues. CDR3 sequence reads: CASTRGVVNTGELFF. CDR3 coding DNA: TGTGCCAGTACAAGGGGTGTTGTGAACACCGGGGAGCTGTTTTTT.

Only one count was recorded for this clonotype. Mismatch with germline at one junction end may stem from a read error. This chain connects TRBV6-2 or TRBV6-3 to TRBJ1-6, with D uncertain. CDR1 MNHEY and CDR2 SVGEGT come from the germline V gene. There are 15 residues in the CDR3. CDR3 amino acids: CASSYVTAGNSPLRF. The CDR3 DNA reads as TGTGCCAGCAGTTACGTTACTGCCGGTAATTCACCCCTCCGCTTT.

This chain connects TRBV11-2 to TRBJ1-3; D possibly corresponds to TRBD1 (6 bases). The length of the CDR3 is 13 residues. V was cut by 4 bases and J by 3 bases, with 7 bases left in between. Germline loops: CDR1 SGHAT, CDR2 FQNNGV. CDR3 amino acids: CASSSGVGNTIYF. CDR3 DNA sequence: TGTGCCAGCAGCTCAGGGGTTGGAAACACCATATATTTT.

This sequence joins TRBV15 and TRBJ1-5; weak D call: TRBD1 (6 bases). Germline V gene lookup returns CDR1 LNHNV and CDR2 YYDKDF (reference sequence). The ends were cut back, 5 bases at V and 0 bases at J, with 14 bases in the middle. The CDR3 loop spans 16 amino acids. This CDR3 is CATSRLQGYSNQPQHF. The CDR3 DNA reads TGTGCCACCAGCCGCCTACAGGGATATAGCAATCAGCCCCAGCATTTT. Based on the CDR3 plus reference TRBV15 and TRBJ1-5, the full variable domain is DAMVIQNPRYQVTQFGKPVTLSCSQTLNHNVMYWYQQKSSQAPKLLFHYYDKDFNNEADTPDNFQSRRPNTSFCFLDIRSPGLGDTAMYLCATSRLQGYSNQPQHFGDGTRLSIL.

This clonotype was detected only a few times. This CDR3 reads CASSPSRSPKEKLFF. The CDR3 DNA is TGTGCCAGCAGTCCCTCCCGGAGCCCGAAGGAAAAACTGTTTTTT. The V call is TRBV28, the J call TRBJ1-4, with D unresolved. V was pared by 5 bases and J by 8 bases, with 18 bases between. This CDR3 has 15 amino acids. From germline, CDR1 is MDHEN and CDR2 SYDVKM.

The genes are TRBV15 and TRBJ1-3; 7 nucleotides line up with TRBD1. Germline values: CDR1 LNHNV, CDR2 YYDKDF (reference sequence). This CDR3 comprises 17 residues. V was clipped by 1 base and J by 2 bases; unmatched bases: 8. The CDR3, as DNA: TGTGCCACCAGCAGAGCCCAGGGGCAGGGGGCTGGAAACACCATATATTTT. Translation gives CATSRAQGQGAGNTIYF.

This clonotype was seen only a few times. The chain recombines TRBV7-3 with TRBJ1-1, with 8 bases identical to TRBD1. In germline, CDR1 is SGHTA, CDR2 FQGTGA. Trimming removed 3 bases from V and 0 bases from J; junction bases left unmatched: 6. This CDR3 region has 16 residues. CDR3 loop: CASSFSGGSLNTEAFF. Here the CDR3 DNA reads TGTGCCAGCAGCTTTTCAGGGGGCTCTTTGAACACTGAAGCTTTCTTT.